This T cell receptor beta chain appears in the sequencing data of a study of T-cell memory formation after mild COVID-19 (dated by TCRdb to about 2021). Notes on the research overall: TCR sequence clusters from the two donors were largely donor specific. T-cell clones expanding and contracting after mild COVID-19 in two donors were tracked by longitudinal TCRalpha and TCRbeta repertoire sequencing. Two young, previously healthy adult volunteers made up the cohort, one male and one female. Broad study findings and their caveats: Clones that contracted from day 15 to 85 showed balanced CD4/CD8 phenotypes, whereas a second wave of clones that expanded from day 15 to 37 leaned towards CD4+. Only a couple of mild cases were covered in the study, and larger cohorts including severe cases with pre-infection samples were considered necessary. Contracting CD4+ clones were located mainly in the CM and EM memory subsets, whereas CD8+ clones were found to be enriched in EMRA. Some responding clones were detected in pre-infection memory, suggesting pre-existing cross-reactive memory T cells joined the SARS-CoV-2 response. The second-wave clones that peaked on day 37 were not confirmed to be SARS-CoV-2 specific.

Sequencing was performed on an Illumina NovaSeq 6000. cDNA libraries for TCRalpha and TCRbeta were prepared by 5'RACE using constant-segment primers, with sample barcodes and unique molecular identifiers added. RNA was extracted from every sample with Trizol reagent. Libraries were amplified in two PCR steps, with a second sample barcode and Illumina TruSeq adapters added in the second step. Sequencing of the libraries was done on an Illumina NovaSeq, producing 2 x 150 bp paired-end reads. In the authors' own workflow: With migec v1.2.7, reads were demultiplexed and then collapsed into UMI-guided consensus sequences. Using mixcr v2.1.11, UMI consensuses were aligned to TRA and TRB V and J templates and then assembled into clonotypes. A clonotype was counted as expanded or contracted only if both edgeR and NoisET called the change significant, with noise models trained on biological replicates. For edgeR calls, the cutoffs were a false discovery rate-adjusted p below 0.01 and a log2 fold-change threshold of 1. As an exploratory analysis of dynamics, max-normalized trajectories of the 1000 most abundant clonotypes were examined by PCA with hierarchical clustering. The CD4 or CD8 phenotype of responding clones was assigned using the separately sequenced CD4+ and CD8+ repertoires. The raw public data were reprocessed by TCRdb itself: fastp quality trimming at Q25, MiXCR clonotype calling, in-frame beta chains only. Every CDR3 protein is listed once, alongside the most common genes and DNA of its rows. TCRdb assigned the V and J calls; the authors' analysis was not used. In all, the sample holds fewer than 50,000 distinct CDR3 sequences, and 7% to 8% of those were seen once. Of the sample, roughly 1.4% falls within the top ten clones.

The CDR1 and CDR2 encoded by the germline V gene are SGHRS and YFSETQ. Spanning cysteine to phenylalanine, the CDR3 consists of 13 amino acids. Only CDR3 DNA is held: 39 bases, read in frame from base 1. Deletion took 4 bases off V and 7 bases off J, with a span of 11 bases between the germline ends. The table lists this clonotype with a few counts. It lacks a known antigen. Base qualities are not provided; no much larger clone lies one nucleotide away. Ficoll-Paque density gradient centrifugation was the method used to isolate PBMCs. Input material: PBMCs or a T cell subset sorted from them (not recorded which). The V gene is TRBV5-1 and the J gene is TRBJ2-2, and the D gene may be TRBD1, 6 bases matching. The sequence came from a man younger than 35 who had mild COVID-19 (a few samples of this study predate the infection). The sample titles of this study are shuffled in the database, so cell type and time point are left out; the donor was told from shared clones. The CDR3 has the sequence CASSTGMDGELFF. The DNA reads as follows: TGCGCCAGCAGCACAGGGATGGACGGGGAGCTGTTTTTT.